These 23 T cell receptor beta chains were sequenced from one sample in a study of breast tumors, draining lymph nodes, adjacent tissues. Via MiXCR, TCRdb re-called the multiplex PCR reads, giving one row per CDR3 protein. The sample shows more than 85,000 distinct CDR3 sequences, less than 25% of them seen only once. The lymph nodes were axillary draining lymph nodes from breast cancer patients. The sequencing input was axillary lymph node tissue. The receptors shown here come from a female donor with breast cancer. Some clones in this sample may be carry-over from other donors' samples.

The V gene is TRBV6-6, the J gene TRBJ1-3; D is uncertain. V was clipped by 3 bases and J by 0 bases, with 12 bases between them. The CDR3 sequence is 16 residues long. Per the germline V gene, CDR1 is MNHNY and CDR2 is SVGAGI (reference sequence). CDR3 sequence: CASSYSMGISGNTIYF. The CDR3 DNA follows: TGTGCCAGCAGTTATTCAATGGGGATCTCTGGAAACACCATATATTTT.

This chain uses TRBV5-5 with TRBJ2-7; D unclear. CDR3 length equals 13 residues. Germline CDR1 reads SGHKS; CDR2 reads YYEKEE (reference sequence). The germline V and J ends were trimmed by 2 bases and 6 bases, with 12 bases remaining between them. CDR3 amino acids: CASSFSWAGEQYF. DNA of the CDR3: TGTGCCAGCAGCTTTAGTTGGGCTGGCGAGCAGTACTTC. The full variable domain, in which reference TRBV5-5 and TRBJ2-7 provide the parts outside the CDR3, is DAGVTQSPTHLIKTRGQQVTLRCSPISGHKSVSWYQQVLGQGPQFIFQYYEKEERGRGNFPDRFSARQFPNYSSELNVNALLLGDSALYLCASSFSWAGEQYFGPGTRLTVT.

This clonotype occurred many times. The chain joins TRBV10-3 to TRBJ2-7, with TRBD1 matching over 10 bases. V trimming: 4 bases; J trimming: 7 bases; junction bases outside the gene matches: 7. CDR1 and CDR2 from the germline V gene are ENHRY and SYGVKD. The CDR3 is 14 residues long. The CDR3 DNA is TGTGCCATCAGTGCCGGACAGGGGGGTAGGGAGCAGTACTTC. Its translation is CAISAGQGGREQYF.

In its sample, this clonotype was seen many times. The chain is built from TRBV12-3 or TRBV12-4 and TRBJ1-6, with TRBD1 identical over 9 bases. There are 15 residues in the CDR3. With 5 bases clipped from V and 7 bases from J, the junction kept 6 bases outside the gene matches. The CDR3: CASSPRTGENSPLHF. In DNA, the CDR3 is TGTGCCAGCAGTCCTAGGACAGGGGAAAATTCACCCCTCCACTTT.

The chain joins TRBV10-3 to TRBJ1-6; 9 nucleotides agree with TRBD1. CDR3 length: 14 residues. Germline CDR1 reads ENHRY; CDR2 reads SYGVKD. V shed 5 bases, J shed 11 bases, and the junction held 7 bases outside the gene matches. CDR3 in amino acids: CAISPGTGNPPLHF. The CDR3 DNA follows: TGTGCCATCAGTCCGGGGACAGGGAATCCACCCCTCCACTTT.

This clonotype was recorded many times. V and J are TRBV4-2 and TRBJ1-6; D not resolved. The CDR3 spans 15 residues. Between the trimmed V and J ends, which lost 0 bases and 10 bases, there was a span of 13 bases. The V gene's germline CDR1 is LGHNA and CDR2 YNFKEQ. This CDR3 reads CASSQDRLDRSPLHF. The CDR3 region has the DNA TGTGCCAGCAGCCAAGATAGATTGGACCGATCACCCCTCCACTTT.

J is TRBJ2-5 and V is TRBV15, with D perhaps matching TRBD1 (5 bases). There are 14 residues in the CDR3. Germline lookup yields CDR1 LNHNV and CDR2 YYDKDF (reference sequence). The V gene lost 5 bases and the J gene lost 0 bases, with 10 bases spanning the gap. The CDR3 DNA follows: TGTGCCACCAGCTCAGGGCCATACCAAGAGACCCAGTACTTC. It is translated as CATSSGPYQETQYF.

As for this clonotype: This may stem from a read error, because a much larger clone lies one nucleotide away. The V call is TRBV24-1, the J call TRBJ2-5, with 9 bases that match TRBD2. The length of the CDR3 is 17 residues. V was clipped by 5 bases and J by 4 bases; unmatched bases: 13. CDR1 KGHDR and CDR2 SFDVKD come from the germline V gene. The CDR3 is CATSAGGGRAFTETQYF. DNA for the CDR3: TGTGCCACCAGTGCCGGGGGCGGGAGGGCCTTCACAGAGACCCAGTACTTC.

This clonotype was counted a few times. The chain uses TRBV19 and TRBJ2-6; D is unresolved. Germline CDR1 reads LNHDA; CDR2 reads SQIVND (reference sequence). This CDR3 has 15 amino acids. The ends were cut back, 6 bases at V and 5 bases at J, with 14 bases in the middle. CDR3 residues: CASRESGLRANVLTF. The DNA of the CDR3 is TGTGCCAGTAGAGAATCCGGGTTAAGGGCCAACGTCCTGACTTTC. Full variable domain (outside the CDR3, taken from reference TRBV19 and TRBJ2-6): DGGITQSPKYLFRKEGQNVTLSCEQNLNHDAMYWYRQDPGQGLRLIYYSQIVNDFQKGDIAEGYSVSREKKESFPLTVTSAQKNPTAFYLCASRESGLRANVLTFGAGSRLTVL.

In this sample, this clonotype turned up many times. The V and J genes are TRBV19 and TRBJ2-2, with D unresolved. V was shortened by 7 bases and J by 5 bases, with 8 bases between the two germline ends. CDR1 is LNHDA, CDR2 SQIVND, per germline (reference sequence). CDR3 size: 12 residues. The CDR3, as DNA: TGTGCCAGTAAAAGGGTTACCGGGGAGCTGTTTTTT. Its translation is CASKRVTGELFF.

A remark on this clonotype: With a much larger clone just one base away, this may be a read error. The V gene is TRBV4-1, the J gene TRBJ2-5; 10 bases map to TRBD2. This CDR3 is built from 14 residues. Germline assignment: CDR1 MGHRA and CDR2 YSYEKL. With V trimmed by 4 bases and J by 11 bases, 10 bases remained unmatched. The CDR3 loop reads CASSLGRTSGDQYF. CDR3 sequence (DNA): TGCGCCAGCAGCCTCGGGAGGACTAGCGGCGATCAGTACTTC.

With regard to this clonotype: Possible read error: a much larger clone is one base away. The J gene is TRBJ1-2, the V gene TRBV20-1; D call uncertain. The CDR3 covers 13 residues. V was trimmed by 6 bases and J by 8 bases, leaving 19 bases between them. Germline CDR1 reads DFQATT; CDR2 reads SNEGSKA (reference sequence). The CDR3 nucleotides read TGCAGTGCCCCGGGAGAGGATGATGCGGGCTACACCTTC. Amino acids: CSAPGEDDAGYTF.

DNA of the CDR3: TGTGCCAGCCCCCAACACGACAATCAGCCCCAGCATTTT. As protein: CASPQHDNQPQHF. This chain uses TRBV18 with TRBJ1-5; D ambiguous. The CDR3 consists of 13 residues. Trimming removed 8 bases from V and 3 bases from J, with 11 bases in between. Germline V gene lookup returns CDR1 KGHSH and CDR2 LQKENI.

CDR3 sequence: CASSTTRVPPAHNYGYTF. The CDR3 DNA follows: TGTGCCAGCAGTACGACGAGAGTGCCTCCTGCCCATAACTATGGCTACACCTTC. The chain carries TRBV27 and TRBJ1-2; D not resolved. The CDR3 has 18 amino acids. The germline CDR1 and CDR2 sequences are MNHEY and SMNVEV (reference sequence). V lost 5 bases to trimming and J lost 1 base, with 23 bases between them.

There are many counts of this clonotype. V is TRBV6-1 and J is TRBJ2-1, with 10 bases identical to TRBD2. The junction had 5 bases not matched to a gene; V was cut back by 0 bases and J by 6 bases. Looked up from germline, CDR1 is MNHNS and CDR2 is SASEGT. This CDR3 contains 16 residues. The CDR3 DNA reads TGTGCCAGCAGTGAAGCAATAGCGGGGGGTCTCAATGAGCAGTTCTTC. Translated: CASSEAIAGGLNEQFF.

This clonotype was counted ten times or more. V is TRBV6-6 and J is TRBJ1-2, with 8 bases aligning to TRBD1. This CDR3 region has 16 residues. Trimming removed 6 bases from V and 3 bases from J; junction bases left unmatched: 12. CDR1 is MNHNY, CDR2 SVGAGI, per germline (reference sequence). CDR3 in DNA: TGTGCCAGCAGACCGAACCAGGGGGCGCGGGACTATGGCTACACCTTC. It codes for CASRPNQGARDYGYTF.

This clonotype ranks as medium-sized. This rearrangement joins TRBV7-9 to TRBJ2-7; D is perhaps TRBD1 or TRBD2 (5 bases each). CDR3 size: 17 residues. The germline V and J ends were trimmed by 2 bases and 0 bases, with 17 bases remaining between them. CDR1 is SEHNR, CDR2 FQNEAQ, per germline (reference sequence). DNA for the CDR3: TGTGCCAGCAGCTTACCTAATGGAGAGGGGAGCTCCTACGAGCAGTACTTC. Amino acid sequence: CASSLPNGEGSSYEQYF.

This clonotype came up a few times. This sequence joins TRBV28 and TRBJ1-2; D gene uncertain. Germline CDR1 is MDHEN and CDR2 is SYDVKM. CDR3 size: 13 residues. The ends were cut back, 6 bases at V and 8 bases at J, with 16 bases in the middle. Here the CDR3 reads CASRPDGTSGYTF. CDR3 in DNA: TGTGCCAGCAGGCCCGACGGAACTAGCGGCTACACCTTC.

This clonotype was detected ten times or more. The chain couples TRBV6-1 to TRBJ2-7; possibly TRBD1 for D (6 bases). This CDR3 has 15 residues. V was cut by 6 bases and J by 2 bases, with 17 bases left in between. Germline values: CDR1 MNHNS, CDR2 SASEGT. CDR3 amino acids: CASSESPGTTYEQYF. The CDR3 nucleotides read TGTGCCAGCAGCGAAAGTCCCGGGACAACCTACGAGCAGTACTTC.

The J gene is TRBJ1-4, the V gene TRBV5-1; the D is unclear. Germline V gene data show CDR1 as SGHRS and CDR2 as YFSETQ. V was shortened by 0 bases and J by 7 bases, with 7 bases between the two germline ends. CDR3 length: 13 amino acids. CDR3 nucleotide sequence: TGCGCCAGCAGCTTGGGGGGTTTTGAAAAACTGTTTTTT. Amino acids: CASSLGGFEKLFF.

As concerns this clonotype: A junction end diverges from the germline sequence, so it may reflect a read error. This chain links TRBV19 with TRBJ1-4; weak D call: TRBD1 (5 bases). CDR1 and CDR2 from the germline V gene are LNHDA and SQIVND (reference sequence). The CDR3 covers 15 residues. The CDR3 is CASSRSGTVNEKLSF. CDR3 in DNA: TGTGCCAGTAGTAGATCCGGGACGGTAAATGAAAAACTGTCTTTT.

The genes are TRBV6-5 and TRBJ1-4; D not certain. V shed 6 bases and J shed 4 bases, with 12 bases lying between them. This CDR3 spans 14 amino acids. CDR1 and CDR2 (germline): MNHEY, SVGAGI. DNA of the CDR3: TGTGCCAGCAGGGCCGGCAGCTTTAATGAAAAACTGTTTTTT. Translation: CASRAGSFNEKLFF.

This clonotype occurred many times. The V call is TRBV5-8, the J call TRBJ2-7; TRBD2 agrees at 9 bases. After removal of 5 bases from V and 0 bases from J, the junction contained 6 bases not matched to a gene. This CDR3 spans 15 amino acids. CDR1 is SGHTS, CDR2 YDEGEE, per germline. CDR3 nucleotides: TGTGCCAGCAGGAATAGCGGGGGAAGCTCCTACGAGCAGTACTTC. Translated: CASRNSGGSSYEQYF.